The clone carrying this T cell receptor (beta chain) was seen more than once but under ten times. Its antigen remains unknown. TCRdb fed the reads into MiXCR, producing one record per CDR3 protein. The sample has fewer than 1,000,000 distinct CDR3 sequences, roughly a third seen once; the top ten hold 13%. These data come from a study of T cell repertoires in cytomegalovirus infection. Study at large: Researchers turned to recently identified HLA-C-restricted CMV epitopes as well as well-studied HLA-B-restricted ones. Indications came from public TCR beta signatures; they pointed to CMV infection and to a matching HLA type. Study results and limitations: Dominating the ex vivo response were TCR beta clonotypes that were CMV-specific and HLA-C-restricted.

CDR1 is SNHLY, CDR2 FYNNEI, per germline. This CDR3 is built from 17 residues. The V and J ends lost 4 bases and 3 bases respectively, with 22 bases between them. J is TRBJ2-7 and V is TRBV2, with TRBD2 as a possible D gene (6 bases). The clonotype comes from a human donor in good health (CMV status not recorded). Some clones in this sample may be carry-over from other donors' samples. The specimen was cultured CD8+ T cells from PBMCs, collected from culture after CMV antigen stimulation. The CDR3 nucleotides are TGTGCCAGCAGTGCGTTAGCGGAGAAACCTGCTAACTACGAGCAGTACTTC. Amino acids: CASSALAEKPANYEQYF.